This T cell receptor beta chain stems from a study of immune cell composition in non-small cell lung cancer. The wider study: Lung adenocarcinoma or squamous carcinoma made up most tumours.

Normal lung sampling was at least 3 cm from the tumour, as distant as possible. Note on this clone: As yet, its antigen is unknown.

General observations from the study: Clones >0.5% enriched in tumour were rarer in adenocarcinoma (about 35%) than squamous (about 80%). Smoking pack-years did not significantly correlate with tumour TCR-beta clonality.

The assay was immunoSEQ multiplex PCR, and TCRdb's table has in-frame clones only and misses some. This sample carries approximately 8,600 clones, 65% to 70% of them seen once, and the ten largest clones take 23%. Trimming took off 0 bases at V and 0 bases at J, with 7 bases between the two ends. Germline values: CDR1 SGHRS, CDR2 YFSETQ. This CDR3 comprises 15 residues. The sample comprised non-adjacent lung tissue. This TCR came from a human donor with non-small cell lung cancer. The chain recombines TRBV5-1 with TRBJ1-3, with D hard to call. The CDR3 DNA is TGCGCCAGCAGCTTGGAGCAGGCCTCTGGAAACACCATATATTTT. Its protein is CASSLEQASGNTIYF. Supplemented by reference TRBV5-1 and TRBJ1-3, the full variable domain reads KAGVTQTPRYLIKTRGQQVTLSCSPISGHRSVSWYQQTPGQGLQFLFEYFSETQRNKGNFPGRFSGRQFSNSRSEMNVSTLELGDSALYLCASSLEQASGNTIYFGEGSWLTVV.